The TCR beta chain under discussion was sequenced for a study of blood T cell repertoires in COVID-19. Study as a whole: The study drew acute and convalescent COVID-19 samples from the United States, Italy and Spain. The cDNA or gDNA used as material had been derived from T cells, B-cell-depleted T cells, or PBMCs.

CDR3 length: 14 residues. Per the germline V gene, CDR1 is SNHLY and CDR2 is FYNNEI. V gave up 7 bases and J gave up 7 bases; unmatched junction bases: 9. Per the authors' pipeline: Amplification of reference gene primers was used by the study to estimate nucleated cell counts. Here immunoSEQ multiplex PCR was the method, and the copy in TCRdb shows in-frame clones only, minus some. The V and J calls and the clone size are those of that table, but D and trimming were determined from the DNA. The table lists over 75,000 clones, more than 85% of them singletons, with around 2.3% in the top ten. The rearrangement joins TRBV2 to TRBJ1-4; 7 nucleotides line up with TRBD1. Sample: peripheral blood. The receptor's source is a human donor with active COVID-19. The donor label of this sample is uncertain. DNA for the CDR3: TGTGCCAGCATTAAGACAGGGTACGGTGAAAAACTGTTTTTT. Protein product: CASIKTGYGEKLFF.